The 4 T cell receptor beta chains below were found in one sample sequenced in a study of cytomegalovirus exposure and HLA in healthy donors (dated by TCRdb to 2016 to 2017). Library preparation used the immunoSEQ multiplex PCR assay. The multiplex PCR relied on a mix of 60 forward primers for TCR Vbeta segments and 13 reverse primers for TCR Jbeta segments. TCRdb carries this immuneACCESS record with in-frame sequences only. Its versions omit some clonotypes, under half of them owing to an unresolved V gene in the studies checked, with the rest unexplained. In all, the sample holds 180,000 or so clones, and roughly 8.7% of those were seen once. The ten most abundant clones make up 1% to 1.5% of the sample. Material for sequencing was PBMCs. All receptors come from a woman in her twenties or thirties in good health and CMV-seropositive.

There are a few counts of this clone. V gene TRBV7-8 combines with J gene TRBJ2-5; 12 bases fit TRBD2. V trimming: 6 bases; J trimming: 5 bases; junction bases outside the gene matches: 4. The germline V gene encodes CDR1 SGHVS and CDR2 FQNEAQ. The CDR3 covers 14 residues. This chain's CDR3 is CASRTSGRGETQYF. Written as DNA, the CDR3 is TGTGCCAGCAGGACTAGCGGGAGAGGCGAGACCCAGTACTTC.

A few counts support this clone. This chain connects TRBV6-1 to TRBJ2-5, with 12 nucleotides matching TRBD2. The CDR3 covers 16 residues. Germline CDR1 and CDR2: MNHNS and SASEGT. Trimming at V came to 4 bases and at J to 5 bases, leaving 8 bases not matched to a gene. The CDR3 coding sequence is TGTGCCAGCAGTGGACTAGCGGGAGCCCGGGGGGAGACCCAGTACTTC. It specifies CASSGLAGARGETQYF.

This clone was picked up a small number of times. J is TRBJ2-7 and V is TRBV6-5, with a possible D match to TRBD2 (6 bases). CDR3 length: 16 amino acids. Trimming pared 3 bases from V and 0 bases from J, leaving 15 bases between. Germline CDR1 MNHEY, CDR2 SVGAGI. The CDR3 DNA follows: TGTGCCAGCAGTTATGCGGTAGCGGATCCCTCCTACGAGCAGTACTTC. Amino acid sequence: CASSYAVADPSYEQYF.

The CDR3 protein is CASSVSSGSNQPQHF. CDR3 nucleotides: TGTGCCAGCAGCGTAAGTTCCGGTAGCAATCAGCCCCAGCATTTT. The chain has TRBV9 and TRBJ1-5, with D hard to call. Germline assignment: CDR1 SGDLS and CDR2 YYNGEE. The V end was cut by 1 base, the J end by 0 bases, with 8 bases between. This CDR3 region has 15 residues.